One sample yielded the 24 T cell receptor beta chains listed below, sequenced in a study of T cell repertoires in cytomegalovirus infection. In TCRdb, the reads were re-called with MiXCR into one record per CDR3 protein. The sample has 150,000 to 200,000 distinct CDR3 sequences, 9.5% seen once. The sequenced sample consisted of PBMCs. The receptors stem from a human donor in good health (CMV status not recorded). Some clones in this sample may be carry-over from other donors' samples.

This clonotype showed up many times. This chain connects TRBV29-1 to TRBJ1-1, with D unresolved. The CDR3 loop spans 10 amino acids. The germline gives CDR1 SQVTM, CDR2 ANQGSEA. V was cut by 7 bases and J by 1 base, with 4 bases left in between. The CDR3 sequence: CSAWNTEAFF. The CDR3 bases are TGCAGCGCCTGGAACACTGAAGCTTTCTTT.

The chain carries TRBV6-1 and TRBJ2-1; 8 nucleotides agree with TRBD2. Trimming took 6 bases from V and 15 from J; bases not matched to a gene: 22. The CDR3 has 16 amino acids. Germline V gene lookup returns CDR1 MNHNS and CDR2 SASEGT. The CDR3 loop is CASSSGSSGYKGCPFF. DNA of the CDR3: TGTGCCAGCAGCTCTGGGTCTAGCGGGTATAAAGGTTGTCCGTTCTTC.

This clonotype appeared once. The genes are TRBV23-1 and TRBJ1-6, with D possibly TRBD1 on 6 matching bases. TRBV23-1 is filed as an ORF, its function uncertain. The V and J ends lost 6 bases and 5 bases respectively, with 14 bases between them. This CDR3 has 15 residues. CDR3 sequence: CASRNRASNNSPLHF. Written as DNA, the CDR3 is TGCGCCAGCAGGAACAGGGCCTCGAATAATTCACCCCTCCACTTT.

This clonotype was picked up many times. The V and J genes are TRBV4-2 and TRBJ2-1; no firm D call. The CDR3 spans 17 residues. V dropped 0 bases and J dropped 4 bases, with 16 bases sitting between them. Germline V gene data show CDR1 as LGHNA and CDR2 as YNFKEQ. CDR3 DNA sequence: TGTGCCAGCAGCCAAGAAAGAGCGCCCGGGCGATACAATGAGCAGTTCTTC. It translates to CASSQERAPGRYNEQFF.

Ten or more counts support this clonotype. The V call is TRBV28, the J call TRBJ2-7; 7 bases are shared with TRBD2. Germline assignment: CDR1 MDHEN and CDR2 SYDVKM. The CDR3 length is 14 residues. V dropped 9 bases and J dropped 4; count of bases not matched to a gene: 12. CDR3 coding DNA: TGTGCCAGTGGCTCACTAGCGAGTGGGTACGAGCAGTACTTC. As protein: CASGSLASGYEQYF. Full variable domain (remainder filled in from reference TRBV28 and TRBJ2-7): DVKVTQSSRYLVKRTGEKVFLECVQDMDHENMFWYRQDPGLGLRLIYFSYDVKMKEKGDIPEGYSVSREKKERFSLILESASTNQTSMYLCASGSLASGYEQYFGPGTRLTVT.

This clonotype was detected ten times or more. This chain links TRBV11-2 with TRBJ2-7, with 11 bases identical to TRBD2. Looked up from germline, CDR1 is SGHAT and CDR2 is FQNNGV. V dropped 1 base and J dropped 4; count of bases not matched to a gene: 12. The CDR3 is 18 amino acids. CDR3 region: CASSLGLAGGPWMYEQYF. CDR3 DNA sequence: TGTGCCAGCAGCTTAGGCCTAGCGGGGGGCCCTTGGATGTACGAGCAGTACTTC.

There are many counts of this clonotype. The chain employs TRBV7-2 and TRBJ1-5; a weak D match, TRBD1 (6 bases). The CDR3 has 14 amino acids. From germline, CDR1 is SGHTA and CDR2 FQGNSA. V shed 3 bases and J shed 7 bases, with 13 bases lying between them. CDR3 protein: CASSFTQQGQPQHF. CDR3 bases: TGTGCCAGCAGCTTTACCCAACAGGGCCAGCCCCAGCATTTT.

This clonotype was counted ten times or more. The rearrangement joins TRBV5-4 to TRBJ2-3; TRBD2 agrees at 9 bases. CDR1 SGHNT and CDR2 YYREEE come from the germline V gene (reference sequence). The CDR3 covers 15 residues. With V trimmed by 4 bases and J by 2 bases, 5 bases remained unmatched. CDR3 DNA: TGTGCCAGCAGCAATAGCGGGGGAGACACAGATACGCAGTATTTT. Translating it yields CASSNSGGDTDTQYF.

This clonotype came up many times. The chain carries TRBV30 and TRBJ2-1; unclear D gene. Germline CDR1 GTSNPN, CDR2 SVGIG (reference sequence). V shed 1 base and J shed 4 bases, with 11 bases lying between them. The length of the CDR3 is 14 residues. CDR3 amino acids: CAWSGTWSYNEQFF. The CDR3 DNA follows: TGTGCCTGGAGTGGAACATGGTCGTACAATGAGCAGTTCTTC.

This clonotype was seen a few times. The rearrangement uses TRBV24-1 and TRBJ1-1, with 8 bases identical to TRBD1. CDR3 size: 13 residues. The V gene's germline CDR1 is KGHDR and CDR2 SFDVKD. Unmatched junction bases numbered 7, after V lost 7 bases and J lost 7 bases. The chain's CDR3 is CATRRGTGDEAFF. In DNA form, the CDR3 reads TGTGCCACCAGAAGAGGGACAGGCGATGAAGCTTTCTTT.

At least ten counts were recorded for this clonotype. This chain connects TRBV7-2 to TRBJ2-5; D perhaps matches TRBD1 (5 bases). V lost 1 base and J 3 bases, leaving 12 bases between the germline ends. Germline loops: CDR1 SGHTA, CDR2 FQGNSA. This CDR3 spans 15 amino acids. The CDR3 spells CASSLEGRTKETQYF. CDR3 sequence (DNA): TGTGCCAGCAGCTTAGAAGGGCGGACAAAAGAGACCCAGTACTTC.

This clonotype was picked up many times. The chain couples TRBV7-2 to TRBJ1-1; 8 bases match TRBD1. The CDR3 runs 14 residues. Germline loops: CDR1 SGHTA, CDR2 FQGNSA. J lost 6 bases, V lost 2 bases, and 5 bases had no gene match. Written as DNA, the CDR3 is TGTGCCAGCAGCTTAAGACAGGGGCTTTCTGAAGCTTTCTTT. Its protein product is CASSLRQGLSEAFF.

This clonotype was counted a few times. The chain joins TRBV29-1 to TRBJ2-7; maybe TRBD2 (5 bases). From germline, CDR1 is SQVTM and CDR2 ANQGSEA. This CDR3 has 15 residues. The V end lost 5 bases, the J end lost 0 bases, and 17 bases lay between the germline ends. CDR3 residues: CSVLAQGLSSYEQYF. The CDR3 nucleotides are TGCAGCGTTCTAGCTCAAGGCCTGAGCTCCTACGAGCAGTACTTC.

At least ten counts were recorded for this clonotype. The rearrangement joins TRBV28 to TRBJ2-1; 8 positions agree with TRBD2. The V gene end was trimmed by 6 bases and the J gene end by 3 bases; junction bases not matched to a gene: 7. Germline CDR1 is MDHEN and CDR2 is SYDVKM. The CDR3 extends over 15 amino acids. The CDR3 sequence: CASRKAGVDYNEQFF. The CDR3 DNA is TGTGCCAGCAGGAAAGCGGGGGTGGACTACAATGAGCAGTTCTTC.

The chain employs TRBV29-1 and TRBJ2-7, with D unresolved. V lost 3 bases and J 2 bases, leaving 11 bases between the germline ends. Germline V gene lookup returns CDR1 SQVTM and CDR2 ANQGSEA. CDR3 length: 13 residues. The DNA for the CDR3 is TGCAGCGTTGACTGGCCAGACACCTACGAGCAGTACTTC. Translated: CSVDWPDTYEQYF.

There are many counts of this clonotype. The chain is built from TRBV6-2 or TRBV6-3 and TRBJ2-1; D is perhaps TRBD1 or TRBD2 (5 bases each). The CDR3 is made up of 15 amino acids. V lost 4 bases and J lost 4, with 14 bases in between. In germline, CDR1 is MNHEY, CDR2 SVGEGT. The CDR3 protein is CASSSPGTLYNEQFF. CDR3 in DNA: TGTGCCAGCAGTTCCCCCGGGACGCTATACAATGAGCAGTTCTTC.

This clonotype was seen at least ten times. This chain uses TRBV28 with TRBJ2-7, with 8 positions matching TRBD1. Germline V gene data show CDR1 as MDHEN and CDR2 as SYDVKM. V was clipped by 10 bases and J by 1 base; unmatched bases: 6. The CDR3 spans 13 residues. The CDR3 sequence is CATETGESYEQYF. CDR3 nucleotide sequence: TGTGCCACCGAGACAGGGGAATCCTACGAGCAGTACTTC.

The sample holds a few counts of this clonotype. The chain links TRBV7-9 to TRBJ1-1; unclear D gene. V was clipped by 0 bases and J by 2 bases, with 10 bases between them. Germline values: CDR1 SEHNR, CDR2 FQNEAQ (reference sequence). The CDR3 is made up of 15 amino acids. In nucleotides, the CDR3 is TGTGCCAGCAGCTTAGCCCTAACGGTAAACACTGAAGCTTTCTTT. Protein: CASSLALTVNTEAFF.

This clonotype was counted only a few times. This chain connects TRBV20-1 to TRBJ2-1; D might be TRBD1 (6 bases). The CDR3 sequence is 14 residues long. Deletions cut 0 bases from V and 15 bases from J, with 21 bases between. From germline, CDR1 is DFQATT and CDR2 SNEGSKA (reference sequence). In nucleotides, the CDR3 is TGCAGTGCTAGAGAGGACAGTACCCCTATCAGTCGGTTCTTC. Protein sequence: CSAREDSTPISRFF.

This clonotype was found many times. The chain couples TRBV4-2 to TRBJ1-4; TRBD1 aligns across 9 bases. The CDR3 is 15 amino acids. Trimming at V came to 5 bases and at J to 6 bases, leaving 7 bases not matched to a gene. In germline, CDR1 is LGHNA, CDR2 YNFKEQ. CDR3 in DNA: TGTGCCAGCAGCGACGACAGGGGGGCCTATGAAAAACTGTTTTTT. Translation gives CASSDDRGAYEKLFF.

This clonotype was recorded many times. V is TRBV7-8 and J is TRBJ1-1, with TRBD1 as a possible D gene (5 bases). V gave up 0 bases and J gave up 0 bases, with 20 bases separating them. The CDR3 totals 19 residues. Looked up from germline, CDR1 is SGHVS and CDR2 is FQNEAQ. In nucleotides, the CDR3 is TGTGCCAGCAGCTTAGCGCCGACGGGGCTTTCAGGCATGAACACTGAAGCTTTCTTT. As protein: CASSLAPTGLSGMNTEAFF.

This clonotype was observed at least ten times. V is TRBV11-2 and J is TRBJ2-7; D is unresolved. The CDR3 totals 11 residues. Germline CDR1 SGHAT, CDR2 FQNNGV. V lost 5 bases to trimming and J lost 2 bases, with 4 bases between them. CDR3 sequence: CASSITYEQYF. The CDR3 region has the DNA TGTGCCAGCAGCATAACCTACGAGCAGTACTTC.

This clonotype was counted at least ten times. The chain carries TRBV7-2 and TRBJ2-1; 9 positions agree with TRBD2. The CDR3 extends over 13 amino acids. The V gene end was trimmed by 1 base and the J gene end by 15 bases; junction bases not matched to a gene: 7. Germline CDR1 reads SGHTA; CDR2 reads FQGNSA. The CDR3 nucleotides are TGTGCCAGCAGCTTAGAGGGCGGGAGGGTGGTGTTCTTC. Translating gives CASSLEGGRVVFF.

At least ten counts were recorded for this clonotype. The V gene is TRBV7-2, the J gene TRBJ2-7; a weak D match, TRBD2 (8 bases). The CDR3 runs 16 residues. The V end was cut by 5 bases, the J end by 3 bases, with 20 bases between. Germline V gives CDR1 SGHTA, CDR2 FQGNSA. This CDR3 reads CASSPGGPGGVYEQYF. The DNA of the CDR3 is TGTGCCAGCAGCCCAGGGGGTCCGGGAGGGGTCTACGAGCAGTACTTC.